This T cell receptor beta chain was sequenced during a study of graft-versus-host responses after intestinal transplantation. This CDR3 comprises 15 residues. Germline V gene lookup returns CDR1 MNHNS and CDR2 SASEGT. Germline trimming cut 6 bases from V and 6 bases from J; bases unmatched to any gene: 11. Generated by immunoSEQ multiplex PCR, the TCRdb table keeps only in-frame clones and is missing some. The top ten hold roughly 3.2% of the sample, which has 25,000 to 35,000 clones, about four fifths seen once. Intraepithelial and lamina propria lymphocytes were released after the graft tissue was processed.

This rearrangement joins TRBV6-1 to TRBJ1-5; 7 nucleotides line up with TRBD1. This sequence originates from a human patient who received an intestinal transplant, so some T cells may come from the graft donor. The input for sequencing was ileum tissue, taken 98 days after intestinal transplantation. The CDR3 loop is CASRYDDRAGQPQHF. CDR3 nucleotides: TGTGCCAGCAGATATGACGACAGGGCGGGTCAGCCCCAGCATTTT.